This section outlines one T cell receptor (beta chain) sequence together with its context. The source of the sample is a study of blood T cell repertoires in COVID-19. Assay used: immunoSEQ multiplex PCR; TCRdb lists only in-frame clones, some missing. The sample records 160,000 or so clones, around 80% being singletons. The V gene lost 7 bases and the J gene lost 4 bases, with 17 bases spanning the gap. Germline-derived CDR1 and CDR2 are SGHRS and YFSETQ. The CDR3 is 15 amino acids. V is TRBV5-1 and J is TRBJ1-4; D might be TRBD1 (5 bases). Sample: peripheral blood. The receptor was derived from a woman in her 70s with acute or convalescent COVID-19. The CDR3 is CASRRVIGVNEKLFF. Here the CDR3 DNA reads TGCGCCAGCCGGAGGGTTATAGGGGTTAATGAAAAACTGTTTTTT.